The entry that follows covers one T cell receptor (beta chain) sequence. Its matching antigen is unknown. It may be a read error: a sequence one base away is much more abundant. The sample is drawn from a study of T cells in Graves' hyperthyroidism and ophthalmopathy. Study conclusions and caveats: Appearing also in blood were most of the thyroid clonotypes expanded above 0.001.

Graves' hyperthyroidism was deemed stable absent ophthalmopathy progression within 18 months. Exclusion of patients followed from uncontrolled infection, other autoimmune disease, pregnancy or lactation. Germline V gene sequence: CDR1 SGHAT, CDR2 FQNNGV. CDR3 length: 14 residues. Template material for amplifying TCR beta CDR3 regions consisted of RNA transcripts. HTBI primers were the set used in a first-round RT-PCR of the TCR CDR3. A single record per CDR3 protein comes from TCRdb applying MiXCR to the multiplex PCR reads. The data show around 700,000 distinct CDR3 sequences, under 45% seen once. The sequencing sample was made of blood. This receptor was taken from a woman between 40 and 55 years old with Graves' hyperthyroidism. The chain employs TRBV11-2 and TRBJ2-5; the match to TRBD1 covers 8 bases. CDR3 residues: CTSSRGTGRQTQYF. The DNA for the CDR3 is TGTACCAGCAGCCGAGGGACAGGCCGGCAGACCCAGTACTTC.